These 4 T cell receptor beta chains share one sample of origin, sequenced in a study of T cell changes during pregnancy in multiple sclerosis. Clones were sequenced by immunoSEQ multiplex PCR, and TCRdb holds only the in-frame ones, with some missing. This sample yields about 80,000 clones, of which roughly 94% are seen a single time; about 1% belongs to the top ten. The sample in question was peripheral blood, obtained in the second trimester of pregnancy. These receptors were taken from a female donor in good health, enrolled as a control in a pregnancy study.

V is TRBV6-5 and J is TRBJ1-2; D remains unclear. The V gene's germline CDR1 is MNHEY and CDR2 SVGAGI. Trimming took 4 bases from V and 5 from J, leaving 14 bases between them. This CDR3 has 14 amino acids. This CDR3 reads CASSSPEEGYGYTF. CDR3 DNA sequence: TGTGCCAGCAGTTCCCCGGAGGAGGGATATGGCTACACCTTC.

The gene calls are TRBV28 and TRBJ1-5, with TRBD1 identical over 8 bases. Germline CDR1 is MDHEN and CDR2 is SYDVKM. V shed 7 bases, J shed 1 base, and the junction held 9 bases outside the gene matches. The CDR3 covers 16 residues. CDR3 protein: CASTPSGTGSNQPQHF. The CDR3 DNA follows: TGTGCCAGCACCCCCTCCGGGACAGGAAGCAATCAGCCCCAGCATTTT. The full variable domain, its missing parts supplied by reference TRBV28 and TRBJ1-5, is DVKVTQSSRYLVKRTGEKVFLECVQDMDHENMFWYRQDPGLGLRLIYFSYDVKMKEKGDIPEGYSVSREKKERFSLILESASTNQTSMYLCASTPSGTGSNQPQHFGDGTRLSIL.

This chain uses TRBV7-9 with TRBJ2-5; 7 nucleotides match TRBD2. V shed 5 bases, J shed 9 bases, and the junction held 21 bases outside the gene matches. Per germline, CDR1 SEHNR and CDR2 FQNEAQ (reference sequence). The CDR3 runs 17 residues. Here the CDR3 reads CASSTDSSGTLPAAQYF. As DNA, the CDR3 is TGTGCCAGCAGCACGGACTCTAGCGGAACCCTCCCCGCCGCCCAGTACTTC.

This clone was counted a single time. V is TRBV7-9 and J is TRBJ2-7; 9 positions match TRBD2. V was pared by 6 bases and J by 3 bases, with 6 bases of the junction left unmatched. This CDR3 spans 14 amino acids. CDR1 is SEHNR, CDR2 FQNEAQ, per germline (reference sequence). CDR3 loop: CASSYLAGSYEQYF. The CDR3 DNA is TGTGCCAGCAGTTATCTAGCGGGAAGCTACGAGCAGTACTTC. Together with reference TRBV7-9 and TRBJ2-7, the CDR3 gives the full variable domain: DTGVSQNPRHKITKRGQNVTFRCDPISEHNRLYWYRQTLGQGPEFLTYFQNEAQLEKSRLLSDRFSAERPKGSFSTLEIQRTEQGDSAMYLCASSYLAGSYEQYFGPGTRLTVT.